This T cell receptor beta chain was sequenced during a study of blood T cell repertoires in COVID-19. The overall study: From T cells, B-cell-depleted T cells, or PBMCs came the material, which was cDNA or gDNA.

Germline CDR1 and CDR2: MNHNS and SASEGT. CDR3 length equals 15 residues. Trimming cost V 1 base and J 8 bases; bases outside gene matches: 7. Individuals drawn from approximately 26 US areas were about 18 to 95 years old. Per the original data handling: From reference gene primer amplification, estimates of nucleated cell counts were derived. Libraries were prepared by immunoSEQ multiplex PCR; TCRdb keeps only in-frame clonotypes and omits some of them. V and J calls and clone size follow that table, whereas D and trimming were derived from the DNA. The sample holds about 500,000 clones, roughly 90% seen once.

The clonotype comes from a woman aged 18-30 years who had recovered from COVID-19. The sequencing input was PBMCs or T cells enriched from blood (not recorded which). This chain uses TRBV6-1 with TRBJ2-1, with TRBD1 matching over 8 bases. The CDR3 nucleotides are TGTGCCAGCAGTGAAGGTGGACAGGGTGGGGATGAGCAGTTCTTC. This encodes CASSEGGQGGDEQFF.